What follows is one TCR beta chain and its context. Amplification used 60 Vbeta primers and 13 Jbeta primers. Sequencing used immunoSEQ multiplex PCR; TCRdb keeps in-frame clones, though not all of them. Among tens of thousands of clones, about two thirds were seen once, and the ten largest hold 7.5% to 8%. The record originates from a study of cytomegalovirus exposure and HLA in healthy donors. About the research overall: From 150 million to 200 million T cells, an earlier analysis saw approximately 120 million unique TCR beta sequences.

CDR1 MNHNY and CDR2 SVGAGI come from the germline V gene (reference sequence). The CDR3 length is 14 residues. The V segment lost 8 bases and the J segment 5 bases; nucleotides outside the gene matches: 9. The TCR originated in a man aged 40-50 years in good health and CMV-seropositive. The chain links TRBV6-6 to TRBJ1-1; 9 positions agree with TRBD1. The source material was PBMCs. The CDR3, as DNA: TGTGCCAGCGTCACAGGGGGCGCTGGGACTGAAGCTTTCTTT. Its translation is CASVTGGAGTEAFF.